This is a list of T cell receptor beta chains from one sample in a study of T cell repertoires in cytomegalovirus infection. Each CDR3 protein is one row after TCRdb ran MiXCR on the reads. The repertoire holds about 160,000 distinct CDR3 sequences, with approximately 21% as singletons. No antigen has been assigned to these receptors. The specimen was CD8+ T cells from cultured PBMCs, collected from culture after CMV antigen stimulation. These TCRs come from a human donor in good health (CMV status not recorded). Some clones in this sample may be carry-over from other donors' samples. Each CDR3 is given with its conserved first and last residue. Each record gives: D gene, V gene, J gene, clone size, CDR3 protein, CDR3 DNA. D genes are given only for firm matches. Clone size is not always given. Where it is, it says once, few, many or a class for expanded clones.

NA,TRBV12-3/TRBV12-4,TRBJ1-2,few,CASRGVEGGVYGYTF,TGTGCCAGCAGGGGAGTTGAGGGGGGTGTCTATGGCTACACCTTC
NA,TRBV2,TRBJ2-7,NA,CASATADSYF,TGTGCCAGCGCTACCGCGGACAGTTACTTC
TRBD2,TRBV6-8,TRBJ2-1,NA,CASSYASGGSSYNEQFF,TGTGCCAGCAGTTACGCTAGCGGGGGGTCTTCCTACAATGAGCAGTTCTTC
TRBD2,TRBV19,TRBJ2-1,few,CASSSPRLAGGYNDYNEQFF,TGTGCCAGTAGTTCGCCCCGACTAGCGGGGGGGTATAATGACTACAATGAGCAGTTCTTC
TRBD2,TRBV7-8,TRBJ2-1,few,CASTTGLAANNEQFF,TGTGCCAGCACAACGGGACTAGCGGCGAACAATGAGCAGTTCTTC
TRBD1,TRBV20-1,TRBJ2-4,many,CSARDRGLVKNIQYF,TGCAGTGCTCGGGACAGGGGGCTAGTCAAAAACATTCAGTACTTC
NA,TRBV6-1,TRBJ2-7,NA,CASSEVGRLVVPYEQYF,TGTGCCAGCAGTGAAGTGGGGCGGCTGGTAGTCCCCTACGAGCAGTACTTC
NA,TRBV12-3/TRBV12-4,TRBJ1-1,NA,CASIVPGLEEAFF,TGTGCCAGCATCGTCCCCGGACTGGAGGAAGCTTTCTTT
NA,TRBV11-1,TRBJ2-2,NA,CASSPTITNTGELFF,TGTGCCAGCAGCCCGACTATCACGAACACCGGGGAGCTGTTTTTT
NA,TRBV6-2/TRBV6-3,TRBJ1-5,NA,CASSFRTLNQPQHF,TGTGCCAGCAGTTTTCGGACGCTAAATCAGCCCCAGCATTTT
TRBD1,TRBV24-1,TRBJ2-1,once,CATSDLGTGGVDEQFF,TGTGCCACCAGTGATTTGGGGACAGGGGGTGTCGATGAGCAGTTCTTC
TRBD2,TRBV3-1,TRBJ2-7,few,CASSPGTSGFRSLYEQYF,TGTGCCAGCAGCCCAGGGACTAGCGGGTTCCGCTCTCTCTACGAGCAGTACTTC
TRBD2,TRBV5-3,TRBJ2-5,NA,CASSLPSGAQETQYF,TGTGCCAGCAGCTTGCCTAGCGGGGCCCAAGAGACCCAGTACTTC
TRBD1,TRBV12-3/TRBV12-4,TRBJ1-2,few,CASSLDREYGYTF,TGTGCCAGCAGTCTGGACAGGGAGTATGGCTACACCTTC
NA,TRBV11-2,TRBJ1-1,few,CASSFYRNMNTEAFF,TGTGCCAGCAGCTTCTACAGGAACATGAACACTGAAGCTTTCTTT
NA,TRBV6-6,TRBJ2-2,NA,CASSYSARRELFF,TGTGCCAGCAGTTACTCGGCCCGCAGGGAGCTGTTTTTT
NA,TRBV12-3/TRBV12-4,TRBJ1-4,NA,CASSFGAFTTNEKLFF,TGTGCCAGCAGTTTTGGGGCCTTTACAACTAATGAAAAACTGTTTTTT
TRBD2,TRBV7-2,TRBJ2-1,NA,CASSIMTSGGASLGNEQFF,TGTGCCAGCAGCATCATGACTAGCGGGGGCGCGTCCCTGGGCAATGAGCAGTTCTTC
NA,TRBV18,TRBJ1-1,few,CASSQFQGEGQTEAFF,TGTGCCAGCTCACAATTCCAGGGAGAGGGGCAAACTGAAGCTTTCTTT
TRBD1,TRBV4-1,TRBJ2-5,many,CASSQAGTGDQETQYF,TGCGCCAGCAGCCAGGCCGGGACAGGGGACCAAGAGACCCAGTACTTC
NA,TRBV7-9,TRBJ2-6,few,CASSSPTGPSGANVLTF,TGTGCCAGCAGCTCCCCGACAGGTCCCTCTGGGGCCAACGTCCTGACTTTC
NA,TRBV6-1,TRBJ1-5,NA,CASSEEFSNQPQHF,TGTGCCAGCAGTGAAGAGTTTAGCAATCAGCCCCAGCATTTT
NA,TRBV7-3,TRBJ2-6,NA,CASSYPDSSGANVLTF,TGTGCCAGCAGTTACCCGGACAGCTCTGGGGCCAACGTCCTGACTTTC
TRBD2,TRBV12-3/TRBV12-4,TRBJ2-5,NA,CASSSRLAGAGETQYF,TGTGCCAGCAGTTCCCGACTAGCGGGGGCTGGAGAGACCCAGTACTTC
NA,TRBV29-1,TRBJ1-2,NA,CSVENRAYGYTF,TGCAGCGTTGAGAACAGGGCCTATGGCTACACCTTC
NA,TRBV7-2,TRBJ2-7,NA,CASSLKDNSSYEQYF,TGTGCCAGCAGCTTAAAAGACAATTCCTCCTACGAGCAGTACTTC
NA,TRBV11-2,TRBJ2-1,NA,CASTPEVGFGEQFF,TGTGCCAGCACCCCCGAGGTGGGCTTTGGTGAGCAGTTCTTC
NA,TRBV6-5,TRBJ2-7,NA,CATSRQPSYEQYF,TGTGCCACCTCACGGCAGCCATCCTACGAGCAGTACTTC
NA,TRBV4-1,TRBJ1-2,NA,CASSPGQQSNYGYTF,TGCGCCAGCAGCCCAGGACAGCAATCTAACTATGGCTACACCTTC
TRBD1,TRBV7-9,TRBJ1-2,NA,CASSSPGQGTYGYTF,TGTGCCAGCAGCTCGCCGGGACAGGGAACCTATGGCTACACCTTC
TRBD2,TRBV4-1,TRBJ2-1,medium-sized,CASSQAGGEEQFF,TGCGCCAGCAGCCAAGCGGGGGGGGAGGAGCAGTTCTTC
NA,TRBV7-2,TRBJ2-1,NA,CASSPDQTHNEQFF,TGTGCCAGCAGCCCCGACCAGACCCACAATGAGCAGTTCTTC
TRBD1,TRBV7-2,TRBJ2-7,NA,CASSFPDRGKEQYF,TGTGCCAGCAGCTTCCCCGACAGGGGTAAAGAGCAGTACTTC
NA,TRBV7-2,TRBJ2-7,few,CASSLRPDKAGEEQYF,TGTGCCAGCAGCTTAAGGCCGGACAAGGCCGGGGAGGAGCAGTACTTC
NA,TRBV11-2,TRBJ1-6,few,CASSLYTGYNSPLHF,TGTGCCAGCAGCTTATATACGGGTTATAATTCACCCCTCCACTTT
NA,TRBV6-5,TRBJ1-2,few,CAVSGGRNYGYTF,TGTGCCGTGTCTGGGGGGCGTAACTATGGCTACACCTTC
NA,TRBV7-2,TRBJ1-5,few,CASSLLAWQPQHF,TGTGCCAGCAGCTTACTGGCCTGGCAGCCCCAGCATTTT
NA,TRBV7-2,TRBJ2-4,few,CASSLTPGTSKSKNIQYF,TGTGCCAGCAGCTTAACGCCGGGGACATCTAAATCCAAAAACATTCAGTACTTC
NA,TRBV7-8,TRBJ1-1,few,CASSLGWGTEAFF,TGTGCCAGCAGCTTGGGGTGGGGCACTGAAGCTTTCTTT
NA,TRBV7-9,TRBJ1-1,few,CASSIPLNTEAFF,TGTGCCAGCAGCATTCCTTTGAACACTGAAGCTTTCTTT
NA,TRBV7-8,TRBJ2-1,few,CASSGHNEQFF,TGTGCCAGCAGCGGACACAATGAGCAGTTCTTC
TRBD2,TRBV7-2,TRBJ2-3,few,CASRPGWAGGKEDTQYF,TGTGCCAGCAGACCTGGATGGGCGGGGGGGAAAGAGGATACGCAGTATTTT
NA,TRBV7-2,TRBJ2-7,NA,CASSLRGRAYGGDRENYEQYF,TGTGCCAGCAGCTTAAGAGGCAGGGCTTACGGGGGGGACAGGGAGAACTACGAGCAGTACTTC
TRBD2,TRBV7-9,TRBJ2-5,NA,CASSYIAGASYQETQYF,TGTGCCAGCAGCTATATAGCGGGGGCATCGTACCAAGAGACCCAGTACTTC
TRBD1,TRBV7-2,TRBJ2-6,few,CASSLFQGAGANVLTF,TGTGCCAGCAGCCTGTTCCAGGGGGCTGGGGCCAACGTCCTGACTTTC
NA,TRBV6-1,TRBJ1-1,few,CASSEFEGMGTEAFF,TGTGCCAGCAGTGAATTCGAAGGGATGGGGACTGAAGCTTTCTTT
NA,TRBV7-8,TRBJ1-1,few,CASSLLSHSAEAFF,TGTGCCAGCAGCTTGTTATCGCACAGCGCTGAAGCTTTCTTT